A single sample is the source of the 2 T cell receptor beta chains below, sequenced in a study of PD-1 blockade in mismatch repair-deficient tumors. Data came from immunoSEQ multiplex PCR; TCRdb stores just in-frame clones and leaves some out. The sample includes 20,000 to 25,000 clones, roughly four fifths seen only once; the top ten take 15% to 20%. The sample here was peripheral blood, taken 2 weeks after starting pembrolizumab. These receptors were obtained from an adult with mismatch repair-deficient cancer.

The chain links TRBV5-1 to TRBJ1-3, with no clear D. Trimming left V 0 bases short and J 0 bases short, with 7 bases between. Per the germline V gene, CDR1 is SGHRS and CDR2 is YFSETQ. The CDR3 spans 15 residues. Written as DNA, the CDR3 is TGCGCCAGCAGCTTGGACCAGGCCTCTGGAAACACCATATATTTT. The encoded protein is CASSLDQASGNTIYF.

The rearrangement links TRBV18 to TRBJ1-5, with 7 bases that match TRBD1. Germline V CDR1 and CDR2: KGHSH, LQKENI. This CDR3 is 19 amino acids long. V gave up 0 bases and J gave up 2 bases; unmatched junction bases: 13. The CDR3 reads CASSPPSVGGLIGNQPQHF. The DNA of the CDR3 is TGTGCCAGCTCACCACCTTCCGTAGGGGGCTTAATTGGCAATCAGCCCCAGCATTTT.